Below are 4 T cell receptor beta chains sequenced from a single sample in a study of T cell responses to AZD1222 COVID-19 vaccine. The repertoire was sequenced with immunoSEQ multiplex PCR; TCRdb's copy has only in-frame clones and lacks some. The table records around 200,000 clones, around 88% of them present only once. Specimen: peripheral blood, collected on day 0 of AZD1222 vaccination. These receptors originate from an adult in good health.

In regard to this clone: One junction end disagrees with the germline gene, perhaps due to a read error. V and J are TRBV28 and TRBJ1-1; the match to TRBD1 covers 9 bases. The germline CDR1 and CDR2 sequences are MDHEN and SYDVKM. The CDR3 length is 13 residues. This chain's CDR3 is CAGRDRVNTEAFF. In nucleotides, the CDR3 is TGTGCCGGCAGGGACAGGGTTAACACTGAAGCTTTCTTT.

CDR3: CASSVDWTAINEQFF. In DNA form, the CDR3 reads TGTGCCAGCAGCGTAGACTGGACGGCGATCAATGAGCAGTTCTTC. This sequence joins TRBV9 and TRBJ2-1; D not certain. CDR1 and CDR2 (germline): SGDLS, YYNGEE. CDR3 length equals 15 residues. Trimming pared 0 bases from V and 6 bases from J, leaving 13 bases between.

The rearrangement links TRBV7-2 to TRBJ2-1; 7 nucleotides line up with TRBD2. The CDR3 spans 15 residues. V shed 3 bases and J 1 base; nucleotides not matched to a gene: 3. CDR1 is SGHTA and CDR2 is FQGNSA in the germline V gene. The CDR3 sequence: CASSLTSRSYNEQFF. The DNA for the CDR3 is TGTGCCAGCAGCTTGACTAGCCGGTCCTACAATGAGCAGTTCTTC.

Only one count was recorded for this clone. The chain recombines TRBV7-9 with TRBJ2-7; D is possibly TRBD1 (5 bases). V lost 3 bases and J 2 bases, leaving 11 bases between the germline ends. The CDR3 length is 14 residues. In germline, CDR1 is SEHNR, CDR2 FQNEAQ (reference sequence). The CDR3 protein is CASSFQQGAYEQYF. The CDR3 DNA is TGTGCCAGCAGCTTCCAGCAGGGCGCCTACGAGCAGTACTTC.